This T cell receptor (beta chain) came from a study of blood T cells in healthy people across ages. Whole-study results and caveats: Estimated diversity that came from one million T cells was considered an underestimate. Because donor CMV status was unknown, expanded clonotype changes were possibly confounded.

Germline values: CDR1 SGHRS, CDR2 YFSETQ. V trimming: 0 bases; J trimming: 3 bases; junction bases outside the gene matches: 4. This CDR3 has 15 amino acids. A sample-barcoded 5' primer and a J-beta primer mix were used in a second PCR of about 6 to 11 cycles. Template switching added a 12-random-nucleotide identifier to every cDNA molecule. TCRdb re-analysed the 5' RACE reads in MiXCR, keeping a single row per CDR3 protein. The table has 1.5 million to 2 million distinct CDR3 sequences, roughly 52% seen once; the top ten hold about 2.1%. PBMCs numbering at least 7 million were isolated per sample. This clonotype was counted only a few times. Its antigen is as yet unknown.

The specimen was blood. The sequence was collected from a woman aged 40 to 55 in good health. The chain recombines TRBV5-1 with TRBJ2-7; 9 bases fit TRBD1. The CDR3 loop is CASSLETTGGYEQYF. Here the CDR3 DNA reads TGCGCCAGCAGCTTGGAGACGACAGGGGGCTACGAGCAGTACTTC.